A single sample gave rise to the 13 T cell receptor beta chains below, sequenced in a study of cytomegalovirus exposure and HLA in healthy donors. Vbeta (60) and Jbeta (13) primers were used in the PCR. Clones were read by immunoSEQ multiplex PCR, and TCRdb kept only the in-frame ones, dropping some. The sample records 90,000 or so clones, 55% to 75% being singletons. Sequenced sample: PBMCs. All receptors derive from a young woman in good health and CMV-seropositive.

This chain joins TRBV19 and TRBJ1-6; D call uncertain. This CDR3 is 13 amino acids long. Germline V gene sequence: CDR1 LNHDA, CDR2 SQIVND (reference sequence). Deletions cut 5 bases from V and 8 bases from J, with 10 bases between. The CDR3 region is CASSLRLDSPLHF. Written as DNA, the CDR3 is TGTGCCAGTAGTCTAAGACTTGATTCACCCCTCCACTTT. The variable domain in full, with the rest retrieved from reference TRBV19 and TRBJ1-6, is DGGITQSPKYLFRKEGQNVTLSCEQNLNHDAMYWYRQDPGQGLRLIYYSQIVNDFQKGDIAEGYSVSREKKESFPLTVTSAQKNPTAFYLCASSLRLDSPLHFGNGTRLTVT.

The V and J genes are TRBV9 and TRBJ1-2; TRBD1 matches at 8 bases. Germline V gene sequence: CDR1 SGDLS, CDR2 YYNGEE. This CDR3 comprises 14 residues. V was clipped by 0 bases and J by 7 bases; unmatched bases: 5. The CDR3 region has the DNA TGTGCCAGCAGCGTAGGACAGGGGCCATTTGGCTACACCTTC. It yields the protein CASSVGQGPFGYTF.

This chain connects TRBV15 to TRBJ2-3, with 8 bases identical to TRBD2. The CDR3 is 15 residues long. CDR1 LNHNV and CDR2 YYDKDF come from the germline V gene (reference sequence). V lost 1 base to trimming and J lost 5 bases; unmatched junction nucleotides: 5. The CDR3 loop is CATSRGGLAGDTQYF. The CDR3 DNA is TGTGCCACCAGCAGAGGGGGGCTAGCGGGAGATACGCAGTATTTT.

The chain couples TRBV27 to TRBJ2-2, with D perhaps TRBD1 (5 bases). The CDR3 is 15 amino acids. Trimming took 3 bases from V and 8 from J, leaving 16 bases between them. Germline V gene sequence: CDR1 MNHEY, CDR2 SMNVEV (reference sequence). CDR3 DNA sequence: TGTGCCAGCAGTTTGAGCCAGGGCCGTAAGGGGGAGCTGTTTTTT. Amino acids: CASSLSQGRKGELFF.

V usage is TRBV6-1 and J usage is TRBJ1-6; 9 nucleotides line up with TRBD1. Germline V gene lookup returns CDR1 MNHNS and CDR2 SASEGT. This CDR3 comprises 13 residues. J lost 11 bases, V lost 1 base, and 0 bases had no gene match. CDR3 nucleotide sequence: TGTGCCAGCAGTGAAGGGACAGGGGCACCCCTCCACTTT. Encoded protein: CASSEGTGAPLHF.

In this sample, this clone turned up a few times. The chain uses TRBV29-1 and TRBJ2-7, with D tentatively TRBD1 (5 bases). This CDR3 spans 14 amino acids. The V gene lost 4 bases and the J gene lost 6 bases, with 19 bases spanning the gap. Germline CDR1 and CDR2: SQVTM and ANQGSEA. The CDR3 DNA is TGCAGCGTTGTAGGCGTCGTGGGGCTTGGCGAGCAGTACTTC. Translating gives CSVVGVVGLGEQYF.

Here the CDR3 DNA reads TGTGCCAGCAGTGAATTTCTAAACTATGGCTACACCTTC. This codes for CASSEFLNYGYTF. This sequence joins TRBV25-1 and TRBJ1-2; no definite D call. The V and J ends lost 1 base and 2 bases respectively, with 5 bases between them. The CDR3 runs 13 residues. From germline, CDR1 is MGHDK and CDR2 SYGVNS.

The V gene is TRBV7-8, the J gene TRBJ1-2, with D perhaps TRBD1 (5 bases). Germline V gene data show CDR1 as SGHVS and CDR2 as FQNEAQ. The CDR3 is 13 amino acids. The ends were cut back, 7 bases at V and 7 bases at J, with 16 bases in the middle. In nucleotides, the CDR3 is TGTGCCAGCACCCCCCTGGGCAGGGCTGGCTACACCTTC. It encodes CASTPLGRAGYTF.

The gene calls are TRBV7-8 and TRBJ2-5; D remains unclear. Germline V gives CDR1 SGHVS, CDR2 FQNEAQ. V was clipped by 2 bases and J by 5 bases, with 9 bases between them. The CDR3 loop spans 13 amino acids. CDR3 in DNA: TGTGCCAGCAGCTTAAGGCTACAGGAGACCCAGTACTTC. It is translated as CASSLRLQETQYF.

This clone was picked up a small number of times. This chain uses TRBV7-8 with TRBJ2-6; D not certain. The germline V gene encodes CDR1 SGHVS and CDR2 FQNEAQ. The ends were cut back, 5 bases at V and 3 bases at J, with 11 bases in the middle. This CDR3 contains 15 residues. The CDR3 loop is CASSPEAGGANVLTF. CDR3 nucleotides: TGTGCCAGCAGCCCCGAAGCTGGTGGGGCCAACGTCCTGACTTTC.

With respect to this clone: The identical CDR3 is also encoded by other nucleotide sequences in the sample. This rearrangement joins TRBV28 to TRBJ2-7; D is unclear. The germline V gene encodes CDR1 MDHEN and CDR2 SYDVKM. The V end lost 3 bases, the J end lost 0 bases, and 3 bases lay between the germline ends. The CDR3 extends over 12 amino acids. CDR3 protein: CASSLSSYEQYF. CDR3 coding DNA: TGTGCCAGCAGTTTGAGCTCCTACGAGCAGTACTTC.

The chain recombines TRBV15 with TRBJ2-3, with 7 bases that match TRBD2. This CDR3 region has 17 residues. Trimming cost V 2 bases and J 0 bases; bases outside gene matches: 8. Germline loops: CDR1 LNHNV, CDR2 YYDKDF (reference sequence). CDR3: CATSRRPAGTSTDTQYF. In nucleotides, the CDR3 is TGTGCCACCAGCAGACGGCCAGCGGGGACTAGCACAGATACGCAGTATTTT.

Only a few counts were recorded for this clone. The genes are TRBV5-4 and TRBJ2-3, with TRBD2 as a possible D gene (5 bases). V was cut by 4 bases and J by 8 bases, with 14 bases left in between. Germline assignment: CDR1 SGHNT and CDR2 YYREEE (reference sequence). CDR3 length: 13 amino acids. The CDR3 spells CASSPTGNFTQYF. CDR3 in DNA: TGTGCCAGCAGCCCCACGGGAAACTTTACGCAGTATTTT.